The TCR beta chain under discussion was sequenced for a study of T cell responses to AZD1222 COVID-19 vaccine. Sequencing used immunoSEQ multiplex PCR; TCRdb keeps in-frame clones, though not all of them. Here the sample spans tens of thousands of clones, 89% being singletons. Worth noting for this clone: The antigen remains undetermined.

Germline CDR1 reads WSHSY; CDR2 reads SAAADI. The CDR3 length is 16 residues. Trimming stripped 0 bases from V and 0 bases from J, with 6 bases between. Study results and caveats: Repertoires in all cases were sampled only once the peak T cell response had passed.

The chain uses TRBV10-2 and TRBJ2-6; no clear D. This sequence was found in an adult who received the AZD1222 COVID-19 vaccine. This specimen consisted of peripheral blood, obtained 28 days after the second AZD1222 dose. This CDR3 reads CASSESGNSGANVLTF. Written as DNA, the CDR3 is TGCGCCAGCAGTGAGTCGGGCAACTCTGGGGCCAACGTCCTGACTTTC.